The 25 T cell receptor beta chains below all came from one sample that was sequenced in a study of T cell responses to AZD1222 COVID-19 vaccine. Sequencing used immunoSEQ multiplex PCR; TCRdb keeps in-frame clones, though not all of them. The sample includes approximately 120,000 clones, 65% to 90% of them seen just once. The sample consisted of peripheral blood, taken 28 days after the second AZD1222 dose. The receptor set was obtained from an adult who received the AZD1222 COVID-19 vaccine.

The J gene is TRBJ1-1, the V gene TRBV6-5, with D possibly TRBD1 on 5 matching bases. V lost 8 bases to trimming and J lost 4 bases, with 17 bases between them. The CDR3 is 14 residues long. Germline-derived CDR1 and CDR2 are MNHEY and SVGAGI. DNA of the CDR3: TGTGCCAGCGATTTAGGGCGGGGGGGCACTGAAGCTTTCTTT. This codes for CASDLGRGGTEAFF.

The CDR3 protein is CASSSTTGTDTQYF. The CDR3 region has the DNA TGTGCCAGCAGCTCCACTACCGGCACAGATACGCAGTATTTT. This chain links TRBV7-3 with TRBJ2-3; D is ambiguous. Looked up from germline, CDR1 is SGHTA and CDR2 is FQGTGA. The V end was cut by 4 bases, the J end by 1 base, with 9 bases between. This CDR3 region has 14 residues.

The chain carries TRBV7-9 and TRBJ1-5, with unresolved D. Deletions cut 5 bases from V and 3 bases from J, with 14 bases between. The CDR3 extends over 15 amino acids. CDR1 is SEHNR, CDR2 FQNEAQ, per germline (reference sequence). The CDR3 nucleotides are TGTGCCAGCAGCCCTCAAGGAGCTCTCAATCAGCCCCAGCATTTT. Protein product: CASSPQGALNQPQHF. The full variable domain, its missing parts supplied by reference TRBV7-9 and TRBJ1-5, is DTGVSQNPRHKITKRGQNVTFRCDPISEHNRLYWYRQTLGQGPEFLTYFQNEAQLEKSRLLSDRFSAERPKGSFSTLEIQRTEQGDSAMYLCASSPQGALNQPQHFGDGTRLSIL.

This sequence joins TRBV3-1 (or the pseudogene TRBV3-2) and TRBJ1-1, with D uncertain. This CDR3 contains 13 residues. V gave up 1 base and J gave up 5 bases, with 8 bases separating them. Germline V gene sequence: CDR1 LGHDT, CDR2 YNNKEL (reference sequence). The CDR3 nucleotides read TGTGCCAGCAGCCAAGGGGGAGGTACTGAAGCTTTCTTT. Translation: CASSQGGGTEAFF.

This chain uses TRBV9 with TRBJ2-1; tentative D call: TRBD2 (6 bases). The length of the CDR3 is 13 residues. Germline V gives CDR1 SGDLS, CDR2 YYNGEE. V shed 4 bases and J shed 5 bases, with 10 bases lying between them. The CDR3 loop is CASSRDWDNEQFF. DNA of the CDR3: TGTGCCAGCAGCCGGGACTGGGACAATGAGCAGTTCTTC.

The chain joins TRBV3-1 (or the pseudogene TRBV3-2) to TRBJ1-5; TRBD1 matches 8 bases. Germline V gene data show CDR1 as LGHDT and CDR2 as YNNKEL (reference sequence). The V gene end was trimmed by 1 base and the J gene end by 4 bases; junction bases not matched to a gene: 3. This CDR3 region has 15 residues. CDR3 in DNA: TGTGCCAGCAGCCAAGGGGGACAGGAGAATCAGCCCCAGCATTTT. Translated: CASSQGGQENQPQHF.

CDR3 bases: TGTGCCGTTGGCCCTGCCAGGGGTTATGGCTACACCTTC. This gives the protein CAVGPARGYGYTF. The rearrangement uses TRBV19 and TRBJ1-2; D is perhaps TRBD1 (6 bases). Trimming removed 11 bases from V and 5 bases from J, with 18 bases in between. Germline lookup yields CDR1 LNHDA and CDR2 SQIVND (reference sequence). The CDR3 sequence is 13 residues long.

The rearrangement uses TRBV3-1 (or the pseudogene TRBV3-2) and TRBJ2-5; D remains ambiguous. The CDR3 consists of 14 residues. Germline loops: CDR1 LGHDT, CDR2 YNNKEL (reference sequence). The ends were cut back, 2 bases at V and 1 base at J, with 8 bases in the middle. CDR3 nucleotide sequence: TGTGCCAGCAGCCAATTACTAACCCAAGAGACCCAGTACTTC. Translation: CASSQLLTQETQYF.

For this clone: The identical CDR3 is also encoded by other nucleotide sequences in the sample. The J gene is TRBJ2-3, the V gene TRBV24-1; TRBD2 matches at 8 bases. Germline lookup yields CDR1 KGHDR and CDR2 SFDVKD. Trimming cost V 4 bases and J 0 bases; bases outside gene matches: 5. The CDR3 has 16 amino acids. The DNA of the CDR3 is TGTGCCACCAGTGACTTTAGCGGGGTAAGCACAGATACGCAGTATTTT. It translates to CATSDFSGVSTDTQYF.

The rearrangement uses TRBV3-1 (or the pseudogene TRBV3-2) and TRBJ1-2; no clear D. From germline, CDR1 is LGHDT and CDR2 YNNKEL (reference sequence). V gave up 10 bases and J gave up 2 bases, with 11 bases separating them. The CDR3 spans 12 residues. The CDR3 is CAIQASNYGYTF. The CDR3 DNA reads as TGTGCCATCCAGGCCTCCAACTATGGCTACACCTTC.

This CDR3 reads CASSIRGRNYGYTF. In DNA form, the CDR3 reads TGTGCCAGTAGTATAAGGGGGCGTAACTATGGCTACACCTTC. The chain combines TRBV19 with TRBJ1-2; 7 nucleotides match TRBD1. This CDR3 contains 14 residues. Germline V gene lookup returns CDR1 LNHDA and CDR2 SQIVND (reference sequence). J was trimmed by 1 base and V by 2 bases; bases with no gene match: 1.

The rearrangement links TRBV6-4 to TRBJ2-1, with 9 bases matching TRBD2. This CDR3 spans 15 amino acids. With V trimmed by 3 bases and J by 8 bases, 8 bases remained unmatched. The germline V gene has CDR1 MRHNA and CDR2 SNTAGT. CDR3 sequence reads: CASSEEGTSYYEQFF. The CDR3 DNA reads TGTGCCAGCAGTGAAGAGGGGACTAGCTATTATGAGCAGTTCTTC.

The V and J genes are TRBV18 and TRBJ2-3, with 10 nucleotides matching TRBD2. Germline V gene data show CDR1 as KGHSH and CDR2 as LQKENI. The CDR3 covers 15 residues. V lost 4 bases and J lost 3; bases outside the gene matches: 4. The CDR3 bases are TGTGCCAGCTCACGCTCTAGCGGGGGAACAGATACGCAGTATTTT. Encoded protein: CASSRSSGGTDTQYF.

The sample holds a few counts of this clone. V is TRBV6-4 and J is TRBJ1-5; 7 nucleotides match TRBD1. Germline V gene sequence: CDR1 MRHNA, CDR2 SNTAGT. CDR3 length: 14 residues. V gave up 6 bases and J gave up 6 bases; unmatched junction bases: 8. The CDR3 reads CASSETGVGQPQHF. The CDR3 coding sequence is TGTGCCAGCAGCGAAACAGGGGTGGGTCAGCCCCAGCATTTT.

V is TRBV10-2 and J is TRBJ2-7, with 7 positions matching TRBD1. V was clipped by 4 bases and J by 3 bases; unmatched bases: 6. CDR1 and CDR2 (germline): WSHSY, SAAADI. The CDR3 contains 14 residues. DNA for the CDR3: TGCGCCAGCAGTGGGGGGACAGTAAACTACGAGCAGTACTTC. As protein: CASSGGTVNYEQYF.

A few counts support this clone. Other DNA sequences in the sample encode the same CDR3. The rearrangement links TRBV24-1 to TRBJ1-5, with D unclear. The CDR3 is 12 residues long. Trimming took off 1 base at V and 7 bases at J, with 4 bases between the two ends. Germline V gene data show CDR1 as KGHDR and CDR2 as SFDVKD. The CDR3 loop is CATSDFGQPQHF. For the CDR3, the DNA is TGTGCCACCAGTGATTTTGGCCAGCCCCAGCATTTT.

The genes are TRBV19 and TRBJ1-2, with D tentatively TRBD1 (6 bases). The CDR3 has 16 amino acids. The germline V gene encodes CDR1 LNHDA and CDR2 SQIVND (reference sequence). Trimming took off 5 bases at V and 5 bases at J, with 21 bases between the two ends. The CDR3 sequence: CASSLPGQPRGYGYTF. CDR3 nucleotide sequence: TGTGCCAGTAGTCTTCCCGGACAGCCTCGGGGGTATGGCTACACCTTC. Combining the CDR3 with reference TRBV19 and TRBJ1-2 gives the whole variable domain DGGITQSPKYLFRKEGQNVTLSCEQNLNHDAMYWYRQDPGQGLRLIYYSQIVNDFQKGDIAEGYSVSREKKESFPLTVTSAQKNPTAFYLCASSLPGQPRGYGYTFGSGTRLTVV.

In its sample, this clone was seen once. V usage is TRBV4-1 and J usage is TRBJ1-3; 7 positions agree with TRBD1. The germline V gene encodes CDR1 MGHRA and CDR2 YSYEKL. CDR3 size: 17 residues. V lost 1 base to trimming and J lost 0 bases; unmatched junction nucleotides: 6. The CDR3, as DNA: TGCGCCAGCAGCCAAGTCCCTGGGGACAGCTCTGGAAACACCATATATTTT. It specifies CASSQVPGDSSGNTIYF.

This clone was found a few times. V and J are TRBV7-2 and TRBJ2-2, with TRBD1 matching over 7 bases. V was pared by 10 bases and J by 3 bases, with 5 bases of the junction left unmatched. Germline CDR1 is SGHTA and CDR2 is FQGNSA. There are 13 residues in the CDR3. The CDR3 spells CATLDRYTGELFF. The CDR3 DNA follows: TGTGCCACCTTGGACAGGTACACCGGGGAGCTGTTTTTT.

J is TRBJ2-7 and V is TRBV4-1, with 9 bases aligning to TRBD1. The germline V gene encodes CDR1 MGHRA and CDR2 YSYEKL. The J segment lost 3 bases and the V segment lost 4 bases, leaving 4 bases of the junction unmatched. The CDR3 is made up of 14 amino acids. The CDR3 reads CASSPADRGYEQYF. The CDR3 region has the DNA TGCGCCAGCAGCCCCGCGGACAGGGGCTACGAGCAGTACTTC.

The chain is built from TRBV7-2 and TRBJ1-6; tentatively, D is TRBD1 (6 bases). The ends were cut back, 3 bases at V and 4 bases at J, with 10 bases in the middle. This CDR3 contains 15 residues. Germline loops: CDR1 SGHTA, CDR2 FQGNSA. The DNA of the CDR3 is TGTGCCAGCAGCTTCAGGGGTTGGTATAATTCACCCCTCCACTTT. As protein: CASSFRGWYNSPLHF.

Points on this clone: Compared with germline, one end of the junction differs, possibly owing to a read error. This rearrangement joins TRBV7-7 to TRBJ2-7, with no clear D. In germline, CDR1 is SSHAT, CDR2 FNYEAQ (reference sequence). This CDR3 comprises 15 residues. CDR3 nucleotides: TGTGCTAGCAGCTCGGACGCCGAAAAGGACTACGAGCAGTACTTC. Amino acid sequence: CASSSDAEKDYEQYF.

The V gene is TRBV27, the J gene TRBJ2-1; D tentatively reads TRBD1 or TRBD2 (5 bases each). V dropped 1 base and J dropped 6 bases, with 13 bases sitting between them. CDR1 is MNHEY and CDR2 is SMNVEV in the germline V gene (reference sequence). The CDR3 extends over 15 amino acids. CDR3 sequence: CASSLLQEVINEQFF. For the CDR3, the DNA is TGTGCCAGCAGTTTATTACAGGAGGTTATCAATGAGCAGTTCTTC.

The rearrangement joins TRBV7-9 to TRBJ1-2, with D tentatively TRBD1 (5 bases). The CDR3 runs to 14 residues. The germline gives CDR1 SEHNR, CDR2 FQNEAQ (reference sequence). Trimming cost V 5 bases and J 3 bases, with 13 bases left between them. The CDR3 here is CASSPPTAYYGYTF. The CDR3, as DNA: TGTGCCAGCAGCCCACCGACAGCCTACTATGGCTACACCTTC. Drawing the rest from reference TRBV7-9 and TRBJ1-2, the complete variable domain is DTGVSQNPRHKITKRGQNVTFRCDPISEHNRLYWYRQTLGQGPEFLTYFQNEAQLEKSRLLSDRFSAERPKGSFSTLEIQRTEQGDSAMYLCASSPPTAYYGYTFGSGTRLTVV.

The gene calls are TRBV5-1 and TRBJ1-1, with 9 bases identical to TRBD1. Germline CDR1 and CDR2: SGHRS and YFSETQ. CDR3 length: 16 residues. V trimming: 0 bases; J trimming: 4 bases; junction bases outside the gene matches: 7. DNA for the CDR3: TGCGCCAGCAGCTTGGCTGGGACAGGGTCTGCCACTGAAGCTTTCTTT. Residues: CASSLAGTGSATEAFF. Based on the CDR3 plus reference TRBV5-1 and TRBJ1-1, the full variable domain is KAGVTQTPRYLIKTRGQQVTLSCSPISGHRSVSWYQQTPGQGLQFLFEYFSETQRNKGNFPGRFSGRQFSNSRSEMNVSTLELGDSALYLCASSLAGTGSATEAFFGQGTRLTVV.